This entry lists 30 T cell receptor beta chains sequenced from one sample in a study of CD8+CD57+ T cells in acquired aplastic anemia. Genomic DNA, serving as template, underwent TCR beta VDJ and CDR3 profiling. TCRdb reprocessed the reads with MiXCR, giving one entry per CDR3 protein. Here the sample spans about 190,000 distinct CDR3 sequences, approximately 52% being singletons. Input material: sorted CD4+, CD8+, or CD8+CD57+ T cells (not recorded which) from PBMCs. The receptors originated from a human donor in good health, serving as a control.

The V and J genes are TRBV5-1 and TRBJ2-6; 7 positions agree with TRBD1. After removal of 0 bases from V and 2 bases from J, the junction contained 2 bases not matched to a gene. CDR3 length: 16 residues. The germline V gene has CDR1 SGHRS and CDR2 YFSETQ. This chain's CDR3 is CASSLAGTAGANVLTF. The CDR3 DNA reads as TGCGCCAGCAGCTTGGCCGGGACAGCTGGGGCCAACGTCCTGACTTTC.

This clonotype turned up a few times. The rearrangement links TRBV6-4 to TRBJ1-1; 7 nucleotides line up with TRBD1. There are 14 residues in the CDR3. Germline values: CDR1 MRHNA, CDR2 SNTAGT. The V and J ends lost 6 bases and 3 bases, in that order; junction bases with no gene match: 7. CDR3 nucleotides: TGTGCCAGCAGCGTACAGGGGCTACACACTGAAGCTTTCTTT. This gives the protein CASSVQGLHTEAFF.

This clonotype was counted many times. This rearrangement joins TRBV3-1 to TRBJ2-2, with D perhaps matching TRBD1 (6 bases). The CDR3 consists of 14 residues. Germline V gene lookup returns CDR1 LGHDT and CDR2 YNNKEL (reference sequence). Trimming pared 4 bases from V and 0 bases from J, leaving 6 bases between. DNA of the CDR3: TGTGCCAGCAGCCGACAGGCGAACACCGGGGAGCTGTTTTTT. Its translation: CASSRQANTGELFF. The whole variable domain, remainder taken from reference TRBV3-1 and TRBJ2-2, is DTAVSQTPKYLVTQMGNDKSIKCEQNLGHDTMYWYKQDSKKFLKIMFSYNNKELIINETVPNRFSPKSPDKAHLNLHINSLELGDSAVYFCASSRQANTGELFFGEGSRLTVL.

This sequence joins TRBV29-1 and TRBJ1-1; possible D gene TRBD1, 5 bases. The CDR3 covers 14 residues. Germline V CDR1 and CDR2: SQVTM, ANQGSEA. V was shortened by 3 bases and J by 3 bases, with 14 bases between the two germline ends. The CDR3 coding sequence is TGCAGCGTTGATGGGGTAGCGGGGGACACTGAAGCTTTCTTT. Its translation: CSVDGVAGDTEAFF. The full variable domain, rest sourced from reference TRBV29-1 and TRBJ1-1, is SAVISQKPSRDICQRGTSLTIQCQVDSQVTMMFWYRQQPGQSLTLIATANQGSEATYESGFVIDKFPISRPNLTFSTLTVSNMSPEDSSIYLCSVDGVAGDTEAFFGQGTRLTVV.

This clonotype was seen only once. V gene TRBV9 combines with J gene TRBJ2-3; no firm D call. This CDR3 has 14 residues. Germline lookup yields CDR1 SGDLS and CDR2 YYNGEE. V was cut by 0 bases and J by 0 bases, with 5 bases left in between. CDR3 region: CASSVDTSTDTQYF. The CDR3 nucleotides read TGTGCCAGCAGCGTAGATACTAGCACAGATACGCAGTATTTT.

As concerns this clonotype: One end of the junction varies from germline; a read error may be responsible. Here the CDR3 reads CTTSDRDWASGELFF. The CDR3 nucleotides read TGTACCACCAGTGACCGGGACTGGGCTAGCGGGGAGCTGTTTTTT. V is TRBV24-1 and J is TRBJ2-2, with D possibly TRBD2 on 6 matching bases. The germline V gene has CDR1 KGHDR and CDR2 SFDVKD. The CDR3 spans 15 residues.

This clonotype was seen only once. The chain is built from TRBV14 and TRBJ1-6, with D unclear. Germline assignment: CDR1 SGHDN and CDR2 FVKESK. This CDR3 is built from 13 residues. Trimming removed 4 bases from V and 13 bases from J, with 14 bases in between. In DNA form, the CDR3 reads TGTGCCAGCAGCCCAAAGGCTACCGGGCCCCTCCACTTT. Translating it yields CASSPKATGPLHF.

At least ten counts were recorded for this clonotype. The rearrangement links TRBV7-2 to TRBJ2-5; 10 bases are shared with TRBD2. The length of the CDR3 is 18 residues. With V trimmed by 2 bases and J by 5 bases, 14 bases remained unmatched. CDR1 and CDR2 (germline): SGHTA, FQGNSA. The CDR3 spells CASSLSLLSGGAGETQYF. The CDR3 DNA sequence: TGTGCCAGCAGCTTATCCCTACTAAGCGGGGGGGCGGGGGAGACCCAGTACTTC. The full variable domain, its missing parts supplied by reference TRBV7-2 and TRBJ2-5, is GAGVSQSPSNKVTEKGKDVELRCDPISGHTALYWYRQSLGQGLEFLIYFQGNSAPDKSGLPSDRFSAERTGGSVSTLTIQRTQQEDSAVYLCASSLSLLSGGAGETQYFGPGTRLLVL.

The chain is built from TRBV7-6 and TRBJ2-1; 15 bases line up with TRBD2. From germline, CDR1 is SGHVS and CDR2 FNYEAQ. The CDR3 length is 16 residues. Trimming cost V 5 bases and J 7 bases; bases outside gene matches: 6. CDR3 protein: CASSPPGLAGGNEQFF. CDR3 nucleotide sequence: TGTGCCAGCAGCCCTCCGGGACTAGCGGGGGGAAATGAGCAGTTCTTC.

The table lists this clonotype with a count of one. The chain employs TRBV12-3 or TRBV12-4 and TRBJ1-2; possible D gene TRBD1, 5 bases. This CDR3 is 15 amino acids long. V shed 6 bases and J shed 2 bases, with 16 bases lying between them. The chain's CDR3 is CASSPGLKGNYGYTF. DNA of the CDR3: TGTGCCAGCAGCCCGGGACTGAAGGGCAACTATGGCTACACCTTC.

The chain uses TRBV19 and TRBJ1-2; D ambiguous. Germline CDR1 LNHDA, CDR2 SQIVND (reference sequence). Trimming left V 5 bases short and J 3 bases short, with 4 bases between. The CDR3 runs 11 residues. The CDR3 spells CASSSYYGYTF. CDR3 nucleotides: TGTGCCAGTAGTTCCTACTATGGCTACACCTTC.

At least ten counts were recorded for this clonotype. V and J are TRBV6-2 or TRBV6-3 and TRBJ2-7; D possibly matches TRBD1 or TRBD2 (5 bases each). This CDR3 spans 18 amino acids. Germline CDR1 is MNHEY and CDR2 is SVGEGT. Trimming removed 0 bases from V and 0 bases from J, with 18 bases in between. CDR3 sequence (DNA): TGTGCCAGCAGTTACTCGACTCGGGGCAGGTCGAGCTCCTACGAGCAGTACTTC. It codes for CASSYSTRGRSSSYEQYF.

The gene calls are TRBV24-1 and TRBJ2-1; 7 nucleotides line up with TRBD2. The CDR3 covers 15 residues. Trimming at V came to 9 bases and at J to 3 bases, leaving 10 bases not matched to a gene. Looked up from germline, CDR1 is KGHDR and CDR2 is SFDVKD. For the CDR3, the DNA is TGTGCCACCGGGGAGGGTCGGGGCCTCTACAATGAGCAGTTCTTC. Its translation: CATGEGRGLYNEQFF.

This clonotype has at least ten counts. The J gene is TRBJ2-2, the V gene TRBV7-3; D is ambiguous. V was trimmed by 4 bases and J by 8 bases, leaving 5 bases between them. Germline V CDR1 and CDR2: SGHTA, FQGTGA. CDR3 size: 11 residues. CDR3 DNA: TGTGCCAGCAGCTCCGAGGGGGAGCTGTTTTTT. The encoded protein is CASSSEGELFF.

The chain couples TRBV15 to TRBJ2-1; TRBD2 aligns across 9 bases. CDR1 and CDR2 (germline): LNHNV, YYDKDF (reference sequence). The length of the CDR3 is 16 residues. The J segment lost 7 bases and the V segment lost 8 bases, leaving 15 bases of the junction unmatched. Here the CDR3 DNA reads TGTGCCACCTCCCTTATAGCGGGAGCTATAGTAAATGAGCAGTTCTTC. It translates to CATSLIAGAIVNEQFF.

The CDR3 is CASNLAGGPRETQYF. The CDR3 region has the DNA TGCGCCAGCAACCTAGCGGGGGGGCCCAGGGAGACCCAGTACTTC. V and J are TRBV5-1 and TRBJ2-5; 12 bases align to TRBD2. The CDR3 totals 15 residues. V lost 6 bases to trimming and J lost 5 bases; unmatched junction nucleotides: 8. Germline V gene sequence: CDR1 SGHRS, CDR2 YFSETQ.

On this clonotype: One end of the junction does not line up with germline, which may come from a read error. This chain connects TRBV7-9 to TRBJ2-3, with 11 bases matching TRBD2. This CDR3 has 15 amino acids. The germline gives CDR1 SEHNR, CDR2 FQNEAQ (reference sequence). The CDR3 coding sequence is TGTGCCGGCAGCTCGCTAGCGGGGGGCAAAGATACGCAGTATTTT. Amino acid sequence: CAGSSLAGGKDTQYF.

J is TRBJ1-1 and V is TRBV12-3 or TRBV12-4; D gene ambiguous. Trimming left V 3 bases short and J 4 bases short, with 15 bases between. The CDR3 has 15 residues. Here the CDR3 DNA reads TGTGCCAGCAGTTTTTTCGTCGGGGTGGGCACTGAAGCTTTCTTT. It translates to CASSFFVGVGTEAFF.

The chain combines TRBV29-1 with TRBJ1-2, with D unresolved. This CDR3 has 15 amino acids. V lost 3 bases, J lost 4 bases, and 18 bases lay in between. Germline V gene lookup returns CDR1 SQVTM and CDR2 ANQGSEA. The chain's CDR3 is CSVDSRQGAFYGYTF. CDR3 coding DNA: TGCAGCGTTGATTCGAGACAAGGAGCCTTCTATGGCTACACCTTC.

The genes are TRBV5-1 and TRBJ2-5; TRBD1 matches 8 bases. Germline V gene data show CDR1 as SGHRS and CDR2 as YFSETQ. CDR3 length: 14 residues. V lost 4 bases and J lost 2; bases outside the gene matches: 4. CDR3 bases: TGCGCCAGCAGCCCAGGGGGCTTACAAGAGACCCAGTACTTC. It is translated as CASSPGGLQETQYF.

The V gene is TRBV30, the J gene TRBJ1-1; D may be TRBD1 (5 bases). This CDR3 region has 14 residues. Between the trimmed V and J ends, which lost 6 bases and 1 base, there was a span of 15 bases. The germline gives CDR1 GTSNPN, CDR2 SVGIG (reference sequence). The CDR3 bases are TGTGCCTGTCCCCTGGGCAGGGCGAACACTGAAGCTTTCTTT. Translated, it gives CACPLGRANTEAFF.

The V call is TRBV10-2, the J call TRBJ2-5; 9 bases align to TRBD2. This CDR3 has 17 residues. Trimming cost V 2 bases and J 4 bases; bases outside gene matches: 11. CDR1 WSHSY and CDR2 SAAADI come from the germline V gene. CDR3 sequence: CASSETLGGGGRETQYF. CDR3 coding DNA: TGCGCCAGCAGTGAGACTTTAGGCGGGGGGGGCCGAGAGACCCAGTACTTC.

This chain connects TRBV5-1 to TRBJ1-1; D is undetermined. Germline CDR1 and CDR2: SGHRS and YFSETQ. The V and J ends lost 3 bases and 4 bases respectively, with 10 bases between them. The length of the CDR3 is 13 residues. In DNA form, the CDR3 reads TGCGCCAGCAGCTGGAGCACAGCCACTGAAGCTTTCTTT. It encodes CASSWSTATEAFF.

The chain recombines TRBV24-1 with TRBJ2-1, with TRBD2 identical over 10 bases. V dropped 9 bases and J dropped 2; count of bases not matched to a gene: 6. The CDR3 length is 15 residues. The germline V gene has CDR1 KGHDR and CDR2 SFDVKD. CDR3 coding DNA: TGTGCCACCTCAGAGCGGGAGGGGACCTACAATGAGCAGTTCTTC. This translates into CATSEREGTYNEQFF.

The chain carries TRBV10-3 and TRBJ1-2, with TRBD1 as a possible D gene (5 bases). The CDR3 length is 13 residues. Germline CDR1 ENHRY, CDR2 SYGVKD. Deletions cut 3 bases from V and 8 bases from J, with 13 bases between. The CDR3 here is CAISDGTEKGYTF. CDR3 bases: TGTGCCATCAGTGACGGGACGGAGAAAGGCTACACCTTC.

Turning to this clonotype: Compared with germline, one end of the junction differs, possibly owing to a read error. This chain connects TRBV29-1 to TRBJ2-5, with 8 positions matching TRBD2. CDR3 length equals 12 residues. Germline V gene sequence: CDR1 SQVTM, CDR2 ANQGSEA. This chain's CDR3 is CSVVASGPVRHF. CDR3 nucleotides: TGCAGCGTTGTGGCTAGCGGGCCGGTAAGACACTTC.

The CDR3 loop reads CASSESSTLAGQRTQYF. CDR3 sequence (DNA): TGTGCCAGCAGTGAATCCTCCACCCTAGCGGGGCAAAGGACCCAGTACTTC. The V and J genes are TRBV25-1 and TRBJ2-5; 9 bases are shared with TRBD2. The germline V gene has CDR1 MGHDK and CDR2 SYGVNS. CDR3 length equals 17 residues. V shed 1 base and J 7 bases; nucleotides not matched to a gene: 13.

The V and J genes are TRBV10-2 and TRBJ2-7; D remains ambiguous. Germline V gives CDR1 WSHSY, CDR2 SAAADI. The CDR3 length is 12 residues. Trimming shortened V by 7 bases and J by 2 bases, and 9 bases separated the two germline ends. Here the CDR3 reads CASNAGTYEQYF. The CDR3 coding sequence is TGCGCCAGCAACGCCGGAACCTACGAGCAGTACTTC.

This clonotype has at least ten counts. This chain uses TRBV30 with TRBJ1-2; D uncertain. Between the trimmed V and J ends, which lost 5 bases and 2 bases, there was a span of 12 bases. CDR1 GTSNPN and CDR2 SVGIG come from the germline V gene (reference sequence). The CDR3 sequence is 13 residues long. The CDR3 loop is CAWETRGNYGYTF. CDR3 sequence (DNA): TGTGCCTGGGAGACTCGCGGGAACTATGGCTACACCTTC.

V is TRBV14 and J is TRBJ1-2; D is ambiguous. Germline V gene data show CDR1 as SGHDN and CDR2 as FVKESK. V was pared by 0 bases and J by 4 bases, with 12 bases between. This CDR3 has 15 amino acids. CDR3 in amino acids: CASSQDYLNSYGYTF. Written as DNA, the CDR3 is TGTGCCAGCAGCCAAGATTACCTAAACTCCTATGGCTACACCTTC. Using reference TRBV14 and TRBJ1-2 for the parts outside the CDR3, the full variable domain is EAGVTQFPSHSVIEKGQTVTLRCDPISGHDNLYWYRRVMGKEIKFLLHFVKESKQDESGMPNNRFLAERTGGTYSTLKVQPAELEDSGVYFCASSQDYLNSYGYTFGSGTRLTVV.